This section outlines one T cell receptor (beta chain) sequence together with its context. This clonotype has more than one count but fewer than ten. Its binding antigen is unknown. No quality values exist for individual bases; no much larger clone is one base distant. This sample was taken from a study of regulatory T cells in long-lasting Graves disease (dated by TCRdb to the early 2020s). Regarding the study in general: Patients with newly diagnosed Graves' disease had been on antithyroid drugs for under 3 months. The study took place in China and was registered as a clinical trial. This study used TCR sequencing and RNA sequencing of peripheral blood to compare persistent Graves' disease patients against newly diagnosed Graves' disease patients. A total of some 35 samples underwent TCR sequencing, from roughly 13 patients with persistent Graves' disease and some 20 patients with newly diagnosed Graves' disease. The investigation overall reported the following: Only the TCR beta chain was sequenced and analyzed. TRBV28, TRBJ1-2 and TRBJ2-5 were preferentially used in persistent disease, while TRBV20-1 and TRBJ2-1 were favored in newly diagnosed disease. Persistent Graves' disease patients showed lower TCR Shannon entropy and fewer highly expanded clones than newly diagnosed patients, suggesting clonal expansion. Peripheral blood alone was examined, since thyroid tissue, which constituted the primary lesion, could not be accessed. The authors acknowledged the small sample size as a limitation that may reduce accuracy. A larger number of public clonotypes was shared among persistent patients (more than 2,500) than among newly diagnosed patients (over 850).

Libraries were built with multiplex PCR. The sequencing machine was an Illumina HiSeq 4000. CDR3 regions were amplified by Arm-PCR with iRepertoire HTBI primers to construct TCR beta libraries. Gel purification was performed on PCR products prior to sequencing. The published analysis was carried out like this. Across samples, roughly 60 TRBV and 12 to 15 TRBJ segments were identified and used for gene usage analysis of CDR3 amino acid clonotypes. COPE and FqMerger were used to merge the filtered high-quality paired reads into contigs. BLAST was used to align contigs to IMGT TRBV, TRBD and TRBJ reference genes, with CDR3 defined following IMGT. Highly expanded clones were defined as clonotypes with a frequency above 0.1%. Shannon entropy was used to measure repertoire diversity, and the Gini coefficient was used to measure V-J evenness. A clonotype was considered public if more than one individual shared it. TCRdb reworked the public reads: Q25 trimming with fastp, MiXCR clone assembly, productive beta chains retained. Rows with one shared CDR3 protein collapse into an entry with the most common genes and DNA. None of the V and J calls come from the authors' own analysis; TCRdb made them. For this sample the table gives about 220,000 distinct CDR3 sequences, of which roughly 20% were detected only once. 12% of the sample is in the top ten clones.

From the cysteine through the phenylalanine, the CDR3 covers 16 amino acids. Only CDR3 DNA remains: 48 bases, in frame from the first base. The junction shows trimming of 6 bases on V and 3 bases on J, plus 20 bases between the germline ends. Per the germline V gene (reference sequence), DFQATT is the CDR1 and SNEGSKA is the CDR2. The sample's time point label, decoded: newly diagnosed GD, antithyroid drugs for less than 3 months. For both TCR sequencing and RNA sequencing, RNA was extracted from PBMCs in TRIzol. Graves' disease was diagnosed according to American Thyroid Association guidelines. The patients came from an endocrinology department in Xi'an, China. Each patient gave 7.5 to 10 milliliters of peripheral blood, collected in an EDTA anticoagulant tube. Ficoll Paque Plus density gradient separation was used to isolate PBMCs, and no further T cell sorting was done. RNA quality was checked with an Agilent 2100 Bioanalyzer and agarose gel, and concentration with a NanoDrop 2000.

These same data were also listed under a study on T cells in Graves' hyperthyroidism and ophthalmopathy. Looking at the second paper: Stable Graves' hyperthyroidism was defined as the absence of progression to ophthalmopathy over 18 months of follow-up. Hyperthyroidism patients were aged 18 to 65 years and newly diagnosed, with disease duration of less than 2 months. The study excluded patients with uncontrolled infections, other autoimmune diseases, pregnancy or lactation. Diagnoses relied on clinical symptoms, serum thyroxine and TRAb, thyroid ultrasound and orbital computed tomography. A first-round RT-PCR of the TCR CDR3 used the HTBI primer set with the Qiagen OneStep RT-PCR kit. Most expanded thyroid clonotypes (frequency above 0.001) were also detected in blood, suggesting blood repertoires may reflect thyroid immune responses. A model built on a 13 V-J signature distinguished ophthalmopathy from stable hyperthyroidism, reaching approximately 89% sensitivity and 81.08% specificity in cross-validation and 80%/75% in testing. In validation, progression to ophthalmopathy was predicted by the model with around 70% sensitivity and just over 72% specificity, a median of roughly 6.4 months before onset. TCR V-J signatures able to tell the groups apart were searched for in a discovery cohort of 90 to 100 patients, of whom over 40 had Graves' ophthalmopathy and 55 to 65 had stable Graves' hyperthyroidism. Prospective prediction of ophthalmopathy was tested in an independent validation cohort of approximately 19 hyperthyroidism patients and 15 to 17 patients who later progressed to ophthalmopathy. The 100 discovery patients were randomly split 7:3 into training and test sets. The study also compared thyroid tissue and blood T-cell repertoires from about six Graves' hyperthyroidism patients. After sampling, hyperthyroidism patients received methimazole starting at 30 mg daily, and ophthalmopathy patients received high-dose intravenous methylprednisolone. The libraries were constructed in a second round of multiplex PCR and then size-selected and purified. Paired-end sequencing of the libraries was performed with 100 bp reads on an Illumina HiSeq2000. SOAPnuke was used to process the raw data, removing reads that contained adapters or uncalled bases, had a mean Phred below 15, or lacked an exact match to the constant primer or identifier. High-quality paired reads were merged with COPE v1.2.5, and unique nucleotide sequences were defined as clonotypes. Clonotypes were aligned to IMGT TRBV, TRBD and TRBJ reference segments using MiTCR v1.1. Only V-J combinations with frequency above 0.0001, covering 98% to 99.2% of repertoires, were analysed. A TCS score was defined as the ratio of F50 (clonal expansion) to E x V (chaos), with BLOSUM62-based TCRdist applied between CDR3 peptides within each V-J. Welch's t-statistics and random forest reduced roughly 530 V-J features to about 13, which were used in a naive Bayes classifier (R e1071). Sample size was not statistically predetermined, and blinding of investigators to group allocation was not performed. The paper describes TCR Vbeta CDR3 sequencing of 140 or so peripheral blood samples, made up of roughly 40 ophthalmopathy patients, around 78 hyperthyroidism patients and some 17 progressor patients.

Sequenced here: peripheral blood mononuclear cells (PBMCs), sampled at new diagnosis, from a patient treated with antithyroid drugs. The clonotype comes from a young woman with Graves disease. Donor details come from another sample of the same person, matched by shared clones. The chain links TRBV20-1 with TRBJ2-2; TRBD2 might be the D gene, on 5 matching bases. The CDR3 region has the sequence CSATKSRGRYTGELFF. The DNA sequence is TGCAGTGCAACTAAATCCCGGGGTAGATACACCGGGGAGCTGTTTTTT.